The table lists the clone carrying this T cell receptor beta chain with a few counts. No antigen is known for it. The sample comes from a study of T cells in Graves' hyperthyroidism and ophthalmopathy. The CDR3 spans 14 residues. With 5 bases clipped from V and 7 bases from J, the junction kept 5 bases outside the gene matches. Study observations and caveats: Ophthalmopathy and stable hyperthyroidism were separated by a 13 V-J model.

RNA transcripts served as the template for amplifying TCR beta CDR3 regions. With the HTBI primer set, the TCR CDR3 went through a first round of RT-PCR. TCRdb analysed the multiplex PCR reads with MiXCR anew, one entry per CDR3 protein. The sample carries approximately 530,000 distinct CDR3 sequences, over 15% recorded once. The receptor was isolated from a young woman with Graves' hyperthyroidism. The V and J genes are TRBV12-3 or TRBV12-4 and TRBJ1-6, with 7 bases lining up with TRBD1. The source material was blood. The CDR3 is CASSPGTENSPLHF. The CDR3, as DNA: TGTGCCAGCAGTCCCGGGACAGAAAATTCACCCCTCCACTTT.